These 21 T cell receptor beta chains were sequenced from one sample in a study of T cells in Graves' hyperthyroidism and ophthalmopathy. Amplification targeted TCR beta CDR3 regions from RNA transcripts. Carried out on the TCR CDR3, a first-round RT-PCR used the HTBI primer set. TCRdb fed the multiplex PCR reads into MiXCR, producing one record per CDR3 protein. The sample yields 550,000 to 650,000 distinct CDR3 sequences, 12% to 15% seen once. The sample taken for sequencing was blood. These receptor sequences come from a woman aged 35 to 49 with Graves' hyperthyroidism.

This clonotype was observed at least ten times. This chain joins TRBV30 and TRBJ2-2; D not certain. In germline, CDR1 is GTSNPN, CDR2 SVGIG (reference sequence). This CDR3 is 12 amino acids long. Trimming removed 5 bases from V and 6 bases from J, with 10 bases in between. This chain's CDR3 is CAWRTRAGELFF. Here the CDR3 DNA reads TGTGCCTGGCGAACAAGGGCCGGGGAGCTGTTTTTT.

This clonotype was detected ten times or more. The chain employs TRBV6-1 and TRBJ1-1; 10 bases map to TRBD1. Germline CDR1 MNHNS, CDR2 SASEGT. CDR3 length: 15 amino acids. J gave up 2 bases and V 4 bases, and 4 bases lay outside the gene matches. This chain's CDR3 is CASSGQGAPNTEAFF. CDR3 in DNA: TGTGCCAGCAGTGGACAGGGGGCACCTAACACTGAAGCTTTCTTT.

This clonotype has only a few counts. This rearrangement joins TRBV14 to TRBJ2-5; 10 nucleotides agree with TRBD2. Germline-derived CDR1 and CDR2 are SGHDN and FVKESK. CDR3 length equals 15 residues. Trimming cost V 2 bases and J 4 bases; bases outside gene matches: 4. CDR3 region: CASSQLAGVGETQYF. In nucleotides, the CDR3 is TGTGCCAGCAGCCAACTAGCGGGAGTCGGAGAGACCCAGTACTTC.

The table lists this clonotype with a few counts. One junction end disagrees with the germline gene, perhaps due to a read error. The DNA for the CDR3 is TGCGCCAGCAGCCCAACGGCTGAAGGGAACTATAGCTACACCTTC. This sequence encodes CASSPTAEGNYSYTF. The genes are TRBV4-1 and TRBJ1-2, with D uncertain. The length of the CDR3 is 15 residues. The germline gives CDR1 MGHRA, CDR2 YSYEKL.

In this sample, this clonotype turned up a few times. J is TRBJ2-1 and V is TRBV9; 13 bases fit TRBD2. Trimming at V came to 0 bases and at J to 4 bases, leaving 7 bases not matched to a gene. This CDR3 spans 18 amino acids. The V gene's germline CDR1 is SGDLS and CDR2 YYNGEE. CDR3 protein: CASSVDPLLAGGYNEQFF. The CDR3 DNA reads as TGTGCCAGCAGCGTAGATCCCCTACTAGCGGGAGGGTACAATGAGCAGTTCTTC.

This clonotype was picked up a small number of times. The V and J genes are TRBV12-5 and TRBJ1-2, with a tentative D call TRBD1 (5 bases). The V and J ends lost 5 bases and 4 bases respectively, with 14 bases between them. Germline V gene data show CDR1 as LGHNT and CDR2 as FRNRAP. The CDR3 length is 14 residues. The CDR3 here is CASGPQGAIYGYTF. In DNA form, the CDR3 reads TGTGCTAGTGGTCCGCAAGGGGCGATCTATGGCTACACCTTC.

This clonotype has a count of ten or more. The V call is TRBV20-1, the J call TRBJ1-1; the D gene is possibly TRBD1 (6 bases). CDR1 is DFQATT and CDR2 is SNEGSKA in the germline V gene (reference sequence). The CDR3 length is 14 residues. V was cut by 0 bases and J by 4 bases, with 12 bases left in between. CDR3 sequence reads: CSARDPGVGTEAFF. In nucleotides, the CDR3 is TGCAGTGCTAGAGATCCAGGGGTGGGCACTGAAGCTTTCTTT.

This clonotype was seen more than once but under ten times. This chain uses TRBV9 with TRBJ2-7, with 8 bases lining up with TRBD1. Unmatched junction bases numbered 3, after V lost 0 bases and J lost 1 base. The germline V gene encodes CDR1 SGDLS and CDR2 YYNGEE. The CDR3 consists of 15 residues. The CDR3 DNA reads TGTGCCAGCAGCGTAGGTCGGGACAGGTCCTACGAGCAGTACTTC. It yields the protein CASSVGRDRSYEQYF.

This clonotype occurred many times. This sequence joins TRBV30 and TRBJ2-2; TRBD1 matches 7 bases. The CDR3 length is 15 residues. With 5 bases clipped from V and 3 bases from J, the junction kept 9 bases outside the gene matches. The V gene's germline CDR1 is GTSNPN and CDR2 SVGIG (reference sequence). In DNA form, the CDR3 reads TGTGCCTGGGCGGCTGGGACAGCTTACACCGGGGAGCTGTTTTTT. It codes for CAWAAGTAYTGELFF.

This clonotype was observed many times. CDR3 sequence: CASNRVASGYEQYF. CDR3 DNA: TGTGCCAGCAACAGGGTGGCTAGCGGCTACGAGCAGTACTTC. This rearrangement joins TRBV28 to TRBJ2-7; TRBD2 is a possible D gene (7 bases). The CDR3 runs to 14 residues. With 7 bases removed from V and 3 bases from J, the gap between germline ends came to 16 bases. Germline lookup yields CDR1 MDHEN and CDR2 SYDVKM.

The chain recombines TRBV5-6 with TRBJ2-1; 11 bases align to TRBD2. Trimming cost V 4 bases and J 1 base; bases outside gene matches: 4. The germline V gene has CDR1 SGHDT and CDR2 YYEEEE. This CDR3 is 16 amino acids long. In nucleotides, the CDR3 is TGTGCCAGCAGCAAGACTAGCGGGAATTCCTACAATGAGCAGTTCTTC. Translating gives CASSKTSGNSYNEQFF.

The rearrangement links TRBV5-1 to TRBJ2-2, with D perhaps TRBD1 or TRBD2 (6 bases each). Trimming removed 0 bases at V and 2 bases at J, with 17 bases between. Germline V gives CDR1 SGHRS, CDR2 YFSETQ. The CDR3 totals 18 residues. The CDR3 bases are TGCGCCAGCAGCTTGGCGGCCCGGGGGACACCTAACACCGGGGAGCTGTTTTTT. Its protein product is CASSLAARGTPNTGELFF.

This clonotype occurred a few times. The chain employs TRBV27 and TRBJ1-6, with unresolved D. The germline V gene encodes CDR1 MNHEY and CDR2 SMNVEV (reference sequence). The CDR3 covers 15 residues. The V end was cut by 4 bases, the J end by 3 bases, with 10 bases between. Here the CDR3 DNA reads TGTGCCAGCAGTTCCAGGAAGGGCTATAATTCACCCCTCCACTTT. Encoded protein: CASSSRKGYNSPLHF.

This clonotype showed up many times. The chain employs TRBV15 and TRBJ2-5; D perhaps matches TRBD1 (6 bases). The CDR3 has 18 amino acids. Germline-derived CDR1 and CDR2 are LNHNV and YYDKDF (reference sequence). The V end lost 3 bases, the J end lost 5 bases, and 25 bases lay between the germline ends. The DNA for the CDR3 is TGTGCCACCAGCAGGAGGGGGACCTTCAGCGTCAGAACCGAGACCCAGTACTTC. Translation: CATSRRGTFSVRTETQYF. Drawing the rest from reference TRBV15 and TRBJ2-5, the complete variable domain is DAMVIQNPRYQVTQFGKPVTLSCSQTLNHNVMYWYQQKSSQAPKLLFHYYDKDFNNEADTPDNFQSRRPNTSFCFLDIRSPGLGDTAMYLCATSRRGTFSVRTETQYFGPGTRLLVL.

CDR3 DNA sequence: TGTGCCAGCAGTTTAGCTGGGGCAGGGAACCAGCCCCAGCATTTT. Encoded protein: CASSLAGAGNQPQHF. The V gene is TRBV28, the J gene TRBJ1-5, with D possibly matching TRBD1 (5 bases). Per germline, CDR1 MDHEN and CDR2 SYDVKM. Trimming shortened V by 2 bases and J by 7 bases, and 15 bases separated the two germline ends. The CDR3 extends over 15 amino acids.

This clonotype was observed at least ten times. The V call is TRBV15, the J call TRBJ2-5; 13 positions agree with TRBD2. The V and J ends lost 5 bases and 4 bases, in that order; junction bases with no gene match: 4. The CDR3 spans 15 residues. CDR1 LNHNV and CDR2 YYDKDF come from the germline V gene (reference sequence). CDR3 residues: CATSPRTSGRETQYF. The CDR3 nucleotides are TGTGCCACCAGCCCACGGACTAGCGGGAGAGAGACCCAGTACTTC.

This clonotype was counted many times. V is TRBV12-3 or TRBV12-4 and J is TRBJ2-5, with 7 bases identical to TRBD1. There are 13 residues in the CDR3. J was trimmed by 5 bases and V by 4 bases; bases with no gene match: 4. The CDR3 region is CASSSRGMETQYF. The CDR3 coding sequence is TGTGCCAGCAGTTCCAGGGGGATGGAGACCCAGTACTTC.

This clonotype was counted many times. The chain employs TRBV28 and TRBJ2-5; 11 nucleotides agree with TRBD1. The CDR3 is 16 residues long. Germline CDR1 MDHEN, CDR2 SYDVKM. V was pared by 5 bases and J by 2 bases, with 7 bases of the junction left unmatched. As DNA, the CDR3 is TGTGCCAGCAGTCACAGGGACAGGGGGATACAAGAGACCCAGTACTTC. The encoded protein is CASSHRDRGIQETQYF.

This clonotype showed up many times. This rearrangement joins TRBV6-1 to TRBJ1-5; 7 bases map to TRBD1. The V and J ends lost 6 bases and 0 bases, in that order; junction bases with no gene match: 5. The CDR3 sequence is 15 residues long. From germline, CDR1 is MNHNS and CDR2 SASEGT. CDR3: CASRPQGGSNQPQHF. The CDR3 region has the DNA TGTGCCAGCAGACCCCAGGGGGGTAGCAATCAGCCCCAGCATTTT.

This chain joins TRBV7-9 and TRBJ2-7, with TRBD2 matching over 7 bases. J lost 3 bases, V lost 5 bases, and 10 bases had no gene match. CDR3 length: 15 residues. Germline V gene sequence: CDR1 SEHNR, CDR2 FQNEAQ (reference sequence). The CDR3 region has the DNA TGTGCCAGCAGCCCCCCGTCGGCGGGAGTCTACGAGCAGTACTTC. Translation: CASSPPSAGVYEQYF. The variable domain in full, with the rest retrieved from reference TRBV7-9 and TRBJ2-7, is DTGVSQNPRHKITKRGQNVTFRCDPISEHNRLYWYRQTLGQGPEFLTYFQNEAQLEKSRLLSDRFSAERPKGSFSTLEIQRTEQGDSAMYLCASSPPSAGVYEQYFGPGTRLTVT.

This clonotype has a count of ten or more. The chain carries TRBV2 and TRBJ2-1; D call uncertain. V dropped 5 bases and J dropped 9 bases, with 8 bases sitting between them. The CDR3 totals 11 residues. Germline CDR1 and CDR2: SNHLY and FYNNEI. As DNA, the CDR3 is TGTGCCAGCAGTAGGAACTCTGAGCAGTTCTTC. Translating it yields CASSRNSEQFF.